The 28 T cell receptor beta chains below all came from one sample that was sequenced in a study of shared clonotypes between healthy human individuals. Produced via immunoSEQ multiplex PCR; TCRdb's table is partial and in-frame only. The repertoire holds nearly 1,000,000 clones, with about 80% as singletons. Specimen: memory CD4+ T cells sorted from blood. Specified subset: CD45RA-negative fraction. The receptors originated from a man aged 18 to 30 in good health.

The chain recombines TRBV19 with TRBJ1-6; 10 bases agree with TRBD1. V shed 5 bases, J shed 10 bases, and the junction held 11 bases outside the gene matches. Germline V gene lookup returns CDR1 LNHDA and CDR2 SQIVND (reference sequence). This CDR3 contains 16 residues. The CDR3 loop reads CASSVTGTGARSPLHF. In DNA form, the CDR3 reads TGTGCCAGTAGTGTCACCGGGACAGGGGCTAGGTCACCCCTCCACTTT.

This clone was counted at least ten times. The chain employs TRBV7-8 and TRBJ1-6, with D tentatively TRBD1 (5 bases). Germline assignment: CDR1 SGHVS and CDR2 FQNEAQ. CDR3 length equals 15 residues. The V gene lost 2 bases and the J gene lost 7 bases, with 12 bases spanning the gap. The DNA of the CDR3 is TGTGCCAGCAGCTTAACTGGATGGGACAATTCACCCCTCCACTTT. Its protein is CASSLTGWDNSPLHF.

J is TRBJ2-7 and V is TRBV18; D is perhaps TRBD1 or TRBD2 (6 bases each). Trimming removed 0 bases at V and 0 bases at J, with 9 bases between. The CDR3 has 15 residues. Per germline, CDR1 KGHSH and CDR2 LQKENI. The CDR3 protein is CASSPPGGRSYEQYF. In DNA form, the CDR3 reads TGTGCCAGCTCACCACCCGGGGGCCGCTCCTACGAGCAGTACTTC.

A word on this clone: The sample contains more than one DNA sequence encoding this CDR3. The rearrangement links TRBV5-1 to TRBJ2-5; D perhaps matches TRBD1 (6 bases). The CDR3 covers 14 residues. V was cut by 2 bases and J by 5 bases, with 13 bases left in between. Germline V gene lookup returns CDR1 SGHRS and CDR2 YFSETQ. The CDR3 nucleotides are TGCGCCAGCAGCTTTGGTACAGGGAAGGAGACCCAGTACTTC. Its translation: CASSFGTGKETQYF.

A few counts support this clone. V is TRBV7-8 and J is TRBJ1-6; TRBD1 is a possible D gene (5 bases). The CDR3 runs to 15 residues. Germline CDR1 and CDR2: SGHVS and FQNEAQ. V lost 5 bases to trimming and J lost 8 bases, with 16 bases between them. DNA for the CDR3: TGTGCCAGCAGCCCAAGACGGGGCACGGATTCACCCCTCCACTTT. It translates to CASSPRRGTDSPLHF.

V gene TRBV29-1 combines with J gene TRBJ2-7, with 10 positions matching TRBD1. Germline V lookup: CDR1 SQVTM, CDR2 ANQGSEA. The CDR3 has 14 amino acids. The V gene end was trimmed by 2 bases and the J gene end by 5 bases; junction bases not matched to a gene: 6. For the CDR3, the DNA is TGCAGCGTTGAAATGGACAGGGGGGTGGACGAGCAGTACTTC. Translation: CSVEMDRGVDEQYF.

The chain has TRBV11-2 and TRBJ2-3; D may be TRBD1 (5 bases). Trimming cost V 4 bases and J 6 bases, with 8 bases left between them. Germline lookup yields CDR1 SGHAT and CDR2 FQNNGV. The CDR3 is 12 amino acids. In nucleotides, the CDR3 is TGTGCCAGCAGCTGGGGCGACGATACGCAGTATTTT. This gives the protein CASSWGDDTQYF.

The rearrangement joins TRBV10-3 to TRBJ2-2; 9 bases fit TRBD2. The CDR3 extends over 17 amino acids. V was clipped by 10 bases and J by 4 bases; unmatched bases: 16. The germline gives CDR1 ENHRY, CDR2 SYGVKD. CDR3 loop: CATEPSRGGAGTGELFF. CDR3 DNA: TGTGCCACCGAGCCGAGCCGCGGGGGGGCCGGCACCGGGGAGCTGTTTTTT.

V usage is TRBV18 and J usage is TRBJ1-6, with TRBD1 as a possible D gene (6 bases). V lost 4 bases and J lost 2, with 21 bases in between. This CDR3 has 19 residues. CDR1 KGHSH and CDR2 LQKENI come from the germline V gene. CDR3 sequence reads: CASSHQRGGSSAYNSPLHF. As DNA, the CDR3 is TGTGCCAGCTCACACCAACGCGGGGGCTCCAGCGCCTATAATTCACCCCTCCACTTT. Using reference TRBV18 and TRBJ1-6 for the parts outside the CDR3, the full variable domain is NAGVMQNPRHLVRRRGQEARLRCSPMKGHSHVYWYRQLPEEGLKFMVYLQKENIIDESGMPKERFSAEFPKEGPSILRIQQVVRGDSAAYFCASSHQRGGSSAYNSPLHFGNGTRLTVT.

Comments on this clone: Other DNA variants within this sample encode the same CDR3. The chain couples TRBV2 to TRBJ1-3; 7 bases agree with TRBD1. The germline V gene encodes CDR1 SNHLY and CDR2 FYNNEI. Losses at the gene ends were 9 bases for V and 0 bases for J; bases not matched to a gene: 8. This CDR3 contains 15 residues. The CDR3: CASSGQRSSGNTIYF. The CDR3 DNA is TGTGCCAGTTCGGGACAGCGTTCCTCTGGAAACACCATATATTTT.

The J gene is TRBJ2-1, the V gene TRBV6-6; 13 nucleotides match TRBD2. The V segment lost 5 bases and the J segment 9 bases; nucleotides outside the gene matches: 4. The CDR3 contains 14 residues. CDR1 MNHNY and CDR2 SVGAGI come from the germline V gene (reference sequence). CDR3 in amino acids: CASSRTSGGSEQFF. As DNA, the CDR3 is TGTGCCAGCAGTCGGACTAGCGGGGGCAGTGAGCAGTTCTTC.

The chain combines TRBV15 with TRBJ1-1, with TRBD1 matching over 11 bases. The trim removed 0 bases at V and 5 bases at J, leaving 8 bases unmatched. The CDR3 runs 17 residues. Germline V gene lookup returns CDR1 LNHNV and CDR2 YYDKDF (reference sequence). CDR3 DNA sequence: TGTGCCACCAGCAGAGAAGGGACAGGGGGGAGAAGGACTGAAGCTTTCTTT. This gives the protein CATSREGTGGRRTEAFF.

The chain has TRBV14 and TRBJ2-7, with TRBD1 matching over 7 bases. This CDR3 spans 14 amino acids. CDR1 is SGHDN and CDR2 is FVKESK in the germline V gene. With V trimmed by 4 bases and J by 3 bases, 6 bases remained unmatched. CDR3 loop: CASSRAGGFYEQYF. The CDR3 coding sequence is TGTGCCAGCAGCCGGGCAGGGGGTTTCTACGAGCAGTACTTC.

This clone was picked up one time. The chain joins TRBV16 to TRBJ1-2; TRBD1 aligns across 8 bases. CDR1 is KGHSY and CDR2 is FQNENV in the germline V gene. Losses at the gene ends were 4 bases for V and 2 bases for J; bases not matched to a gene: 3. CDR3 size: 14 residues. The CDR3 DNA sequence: TGTGCCAGCAGCCTTCGGACAGGGAACTATGGCTACACCTTC. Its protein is CASSLRTGNYGYTF.

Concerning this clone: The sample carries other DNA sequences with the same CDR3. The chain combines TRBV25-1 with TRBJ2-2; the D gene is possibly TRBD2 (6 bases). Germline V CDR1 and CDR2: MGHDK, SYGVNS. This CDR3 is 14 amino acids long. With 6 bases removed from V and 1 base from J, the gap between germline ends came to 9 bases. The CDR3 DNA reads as TGTGCCAGCAGCCGTAGCGGGAACACCGGGGAGCTGTTTTTT. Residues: CASSRSGNTGELFF.

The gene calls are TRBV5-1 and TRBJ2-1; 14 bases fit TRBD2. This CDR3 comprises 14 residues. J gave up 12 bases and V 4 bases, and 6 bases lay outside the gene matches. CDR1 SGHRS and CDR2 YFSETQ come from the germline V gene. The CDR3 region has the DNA TGCGCCAGCAGCACTGGACTAGCGGGAGGTTTGCAGTTCTTC. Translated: CASSTGLAGGLQFF.

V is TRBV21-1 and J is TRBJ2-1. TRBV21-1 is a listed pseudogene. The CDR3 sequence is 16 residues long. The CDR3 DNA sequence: TGTGCCAGCAGCAAAGTACGGAATCCTTCAACCGATGAGCAGTTCTTC. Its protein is CASSKVRNPSTDEQFF.

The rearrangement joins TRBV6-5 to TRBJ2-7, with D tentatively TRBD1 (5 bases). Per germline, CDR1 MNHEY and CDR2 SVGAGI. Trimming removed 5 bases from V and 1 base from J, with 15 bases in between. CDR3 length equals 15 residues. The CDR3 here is CASSRFRGSSYEQYF. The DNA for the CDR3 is TGTGCCAGCAGTCGTTTTAGGGGCAGTTCCTACGAGCAGTACTTC.

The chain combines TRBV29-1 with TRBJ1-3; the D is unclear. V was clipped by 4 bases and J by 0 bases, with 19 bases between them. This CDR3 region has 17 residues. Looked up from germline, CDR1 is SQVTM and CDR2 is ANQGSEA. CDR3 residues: CSVVSRYPGSSGNTIYF. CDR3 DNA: TGCAGCGTTGTTTCCAGGTATCCTGGTAGCTCTGGAAACACCATATATTTT.

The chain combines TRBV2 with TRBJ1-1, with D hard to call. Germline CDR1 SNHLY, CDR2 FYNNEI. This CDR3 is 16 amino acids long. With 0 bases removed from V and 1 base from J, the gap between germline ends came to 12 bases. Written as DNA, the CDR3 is TGTGCCAGCAGTGAAGCCTTAAGCGGCGGGAACACTGAAGCTTTCTTT. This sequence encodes CASSEALSGGNTEAFF.

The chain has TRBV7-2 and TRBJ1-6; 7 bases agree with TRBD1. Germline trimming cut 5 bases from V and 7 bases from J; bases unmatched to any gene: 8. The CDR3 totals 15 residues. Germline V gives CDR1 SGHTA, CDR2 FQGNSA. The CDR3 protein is CASSQRPGQNSPLHF. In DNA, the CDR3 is TGTGCCAGCAGCCAGCGTCCGGGACAGAATTCACCCCTCCACTTT.

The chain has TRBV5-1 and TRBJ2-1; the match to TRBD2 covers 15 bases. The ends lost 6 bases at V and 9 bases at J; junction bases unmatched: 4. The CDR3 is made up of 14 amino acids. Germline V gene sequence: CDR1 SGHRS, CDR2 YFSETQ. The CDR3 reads CASKGTSGRFEQFF. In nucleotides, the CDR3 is TGCGCCAGCAAGGGGACTAGCGGGAGGTTTGAGCAGTTCTTC.

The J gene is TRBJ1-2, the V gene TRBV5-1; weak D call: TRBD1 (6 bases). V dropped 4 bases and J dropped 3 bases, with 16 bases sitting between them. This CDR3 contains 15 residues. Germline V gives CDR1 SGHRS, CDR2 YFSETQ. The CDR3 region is CASSEGQGKDYGYTF. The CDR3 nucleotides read TGCGCCAGCAGCGAGGGCCAGGGGAAGGACTATGGCTACACCTTC.

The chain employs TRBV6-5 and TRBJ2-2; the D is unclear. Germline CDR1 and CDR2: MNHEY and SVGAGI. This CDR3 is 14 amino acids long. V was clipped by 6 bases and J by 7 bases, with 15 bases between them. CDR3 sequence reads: CASRVSGQSGELFF. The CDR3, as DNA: TGTGCCAGCAGGGTATCGGGCCAAAGCGGGGAGCTGTTTTTT.

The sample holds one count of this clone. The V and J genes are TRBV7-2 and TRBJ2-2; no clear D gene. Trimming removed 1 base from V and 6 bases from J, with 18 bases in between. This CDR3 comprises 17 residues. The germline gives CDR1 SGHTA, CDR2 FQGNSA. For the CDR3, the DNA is TGTGCCAGCAGCTTAGGGGCAGGTCTGGTAAACGCCGGGGAGCTGTTTTTT. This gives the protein CASSLGAGLVNAGELFF.

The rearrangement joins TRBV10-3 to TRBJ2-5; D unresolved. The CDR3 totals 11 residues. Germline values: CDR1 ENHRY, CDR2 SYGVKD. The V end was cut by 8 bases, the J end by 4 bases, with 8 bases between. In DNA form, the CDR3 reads TGTGCCATCTCCGCCGGAGAGACCCAGTACTTC. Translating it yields CAISAGETQYF.

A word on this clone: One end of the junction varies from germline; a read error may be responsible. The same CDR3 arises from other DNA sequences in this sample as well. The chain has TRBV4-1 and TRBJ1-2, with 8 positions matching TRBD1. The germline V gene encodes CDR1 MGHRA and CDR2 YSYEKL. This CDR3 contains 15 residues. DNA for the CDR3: TGCGCCAGCAGCTATACGGACAGGGATGACTATGGCTACACTTTC. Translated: CASSYTDRDDYGYTF.

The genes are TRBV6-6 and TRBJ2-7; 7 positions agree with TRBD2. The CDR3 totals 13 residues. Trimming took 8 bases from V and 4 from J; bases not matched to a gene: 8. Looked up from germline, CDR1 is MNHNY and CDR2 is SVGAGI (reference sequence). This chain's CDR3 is CASVSSGVYEQYF. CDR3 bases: TGTGCCAGCGTCTCTAGCGGAGTGTACGAGCAGTACTTC.